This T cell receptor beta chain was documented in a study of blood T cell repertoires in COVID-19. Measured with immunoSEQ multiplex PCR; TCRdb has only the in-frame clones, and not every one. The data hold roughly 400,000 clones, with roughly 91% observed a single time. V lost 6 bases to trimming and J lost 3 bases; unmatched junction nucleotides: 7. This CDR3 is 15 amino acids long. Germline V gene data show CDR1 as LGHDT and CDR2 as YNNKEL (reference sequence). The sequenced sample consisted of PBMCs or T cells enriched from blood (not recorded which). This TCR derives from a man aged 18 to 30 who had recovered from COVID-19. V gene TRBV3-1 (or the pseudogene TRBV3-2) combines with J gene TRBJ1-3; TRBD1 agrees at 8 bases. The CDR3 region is CASSRTGGGGNTIYF. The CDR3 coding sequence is TGTGCCAGCAGTCGTACAGGGGGAGGTGGAAACACCATATATTTT.